One and the same sample provided the 4 T cell receptor beta chains below, sequenced in a study of shared clonotypes between healthy human individuals (dated by TCRdb to the early 2020s). The library was produced with the immunoSEQ multiplex PCR assay. TCRdb retrieved this table from immuneACCESS and kept in-frame rearrangements only. Not all clones are present; in checked studies, unresolved V genes account for under half, and no reason is known for the remainder. This sample comprises about 2.3 million clones, just over 90% of them detected only once. Of the sample, 0.39% is held by the ten largest clones. Sequenced input: naive CD4+ T cells from PBMCs. The sample's cell subset or site label, decoded: CD45RA+ positively selected. The receptors here all came from a man younger than 35 in good health. Some clones in this sample may be carry-over from other donors' samples.

This clone was recorded a few times. The chain has TRBV2 and TRBJ2-7; 7 nucleotides match TRBD1. Per germline, CDR1 SNHLY and CDR2 FYNNEI. CDR3 length: 14 amino acids. The ends lost 10 bases at V and 3 bases at J; junction bases unmatched: 12. The CDR3 nucleotides read TGTGCCAACAAGAGGAACAGGGGTCTCTACGAGCAGTACTTC. Encoded protein: CANKRNRGLYEQYF.

This chain connects TRBV4-2 to TRBJ2-1; 13 bases map to TRBD2. V lost 3 bases and J lost 4; bases outside the gene matches: 3. Germline CDR1 LGHNA, CDR2 YNFKEQ. The CDR3 contains 16 residues. CDR3 sequence: CASSHGLAGDYNEQFF. CDR3 sequence (DNA): TGTGCCAGCAGCCACGGACTAGCGGGAGATTACAATGAGCAGTTCTTC.

This chain links TRBV7-9 with TRBJ1-1; D is unresolved. CDR3 length equals 13 residues. The ends were cut back, 7 bases at V and 0 bases at J, with 9 bases in the middle. The V gene's germline CDR1 is SEHNR and CDR2 FQNEAQ (reference sequence). The CDR3 region has the DNA TGTGCCAGCACCCCCGGGGTGAACACTGAAGCTTTCTTT. Residues: CASTPGVNTEAFF.

CDR3 bases: TGCAGTGCGCTACATGACACTGAAGCTTTCTTT. The encoded protein is CSALHDTEAFF. The J gene is TRBJ1-1, the V gene TRBV20-1, with no clear D. The CDR3 is made up of 11 amino acids. The V gene's germline CDR1 is DFQATT and CDR2 SNEGSKA (reference sequence). Deletions cut 6 bases from V and 3 bases from J, with 8 bases between.